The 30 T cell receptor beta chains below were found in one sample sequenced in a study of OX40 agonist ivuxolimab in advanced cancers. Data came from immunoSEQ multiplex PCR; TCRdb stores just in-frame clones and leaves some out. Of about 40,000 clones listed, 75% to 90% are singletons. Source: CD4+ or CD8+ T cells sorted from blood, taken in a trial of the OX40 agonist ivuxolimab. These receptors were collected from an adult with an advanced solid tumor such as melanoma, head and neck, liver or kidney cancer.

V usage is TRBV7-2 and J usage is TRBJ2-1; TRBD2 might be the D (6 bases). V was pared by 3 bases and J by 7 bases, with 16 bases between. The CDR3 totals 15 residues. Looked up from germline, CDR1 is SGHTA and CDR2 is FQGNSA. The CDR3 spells CASSLVYGTQNEQFF. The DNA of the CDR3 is TGTGCCAGCAGCTTGGTTTACGGGACTCAGAATGAGCAGTTCTTC.

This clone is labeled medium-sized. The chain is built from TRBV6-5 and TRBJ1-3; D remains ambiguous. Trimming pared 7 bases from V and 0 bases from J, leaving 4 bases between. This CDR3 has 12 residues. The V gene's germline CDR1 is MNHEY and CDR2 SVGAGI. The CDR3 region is CASKASGNTIYF. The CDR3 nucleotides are TGTGCCAGCAAAGCCTCTGGAAACACCATATATTTT.

For the CDR3, the DNA is TGTGCCAGCAGTGAGACCGGGACAGGGTACAATGAGCAGTTCTTC. This encodes CASSETGTGYNEQFF. V is TRBV2 and J is TRBJ2-1, with TRBD1 identical over 9 bases. V trimming: 3 bases; J trimming: 4 bases; junction bases outside the gene matches: 4. The CDR3 sequence is 15 residues long. Germline V lookup: CDR1 SNHLY, CDR2 FYNNEI.

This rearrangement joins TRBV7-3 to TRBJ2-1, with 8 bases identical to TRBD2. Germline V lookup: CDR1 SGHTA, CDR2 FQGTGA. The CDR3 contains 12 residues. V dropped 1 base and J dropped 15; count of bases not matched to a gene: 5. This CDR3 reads CASSLSERELFF. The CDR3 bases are TGTGCCAGCAGCTTAAGTGAGCGGGAGTTGTTCTTC.

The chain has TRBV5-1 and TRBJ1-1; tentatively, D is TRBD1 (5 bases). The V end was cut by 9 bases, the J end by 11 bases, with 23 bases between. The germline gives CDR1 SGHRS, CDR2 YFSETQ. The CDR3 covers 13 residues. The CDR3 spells CATQERQGGLAFF. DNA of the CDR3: TGCGCCACCCAGGAGAGGCAGGGAGGACTGGCTTTCTTT.

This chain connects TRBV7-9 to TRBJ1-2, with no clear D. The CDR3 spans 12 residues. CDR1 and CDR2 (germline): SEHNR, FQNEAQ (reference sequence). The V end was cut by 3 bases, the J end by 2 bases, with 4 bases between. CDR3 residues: CASSFENYGYTF. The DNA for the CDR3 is TGTGCCAGCAGCTTTGAGAACTATGGCTACACCTTC.

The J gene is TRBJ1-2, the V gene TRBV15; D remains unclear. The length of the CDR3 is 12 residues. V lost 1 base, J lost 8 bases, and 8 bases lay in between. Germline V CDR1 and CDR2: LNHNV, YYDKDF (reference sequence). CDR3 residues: CATSRGTEGYTF. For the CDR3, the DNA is TGTGCCACCAGCAGAGGCACGGAAGGCTACACCTTC.

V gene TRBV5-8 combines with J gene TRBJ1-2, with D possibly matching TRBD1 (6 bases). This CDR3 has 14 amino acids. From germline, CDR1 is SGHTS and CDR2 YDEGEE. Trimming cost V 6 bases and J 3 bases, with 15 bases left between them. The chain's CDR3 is CASIRGGPYYGYTF. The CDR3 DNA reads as TGTGCCAGCATCAGGGGAGGTCCCTACTATGGCTACACCTTC.

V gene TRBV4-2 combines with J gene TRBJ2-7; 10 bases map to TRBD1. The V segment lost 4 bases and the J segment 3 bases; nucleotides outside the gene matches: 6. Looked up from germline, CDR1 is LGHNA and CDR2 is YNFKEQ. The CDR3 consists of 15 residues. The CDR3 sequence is CASSLRDRGYYEQYF. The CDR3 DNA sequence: TGTGCCAGCAGCCTCAGGGACAGGGGTTACTACGAGCAGTACTTC.

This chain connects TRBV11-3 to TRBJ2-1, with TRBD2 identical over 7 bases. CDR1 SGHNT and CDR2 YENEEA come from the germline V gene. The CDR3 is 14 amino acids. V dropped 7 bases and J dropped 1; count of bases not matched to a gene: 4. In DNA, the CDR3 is TGTGCCAGCACAGCGGGAATTTCCTACAATGAGCAGTTCTTC. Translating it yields CASTAGISYNEQFF.

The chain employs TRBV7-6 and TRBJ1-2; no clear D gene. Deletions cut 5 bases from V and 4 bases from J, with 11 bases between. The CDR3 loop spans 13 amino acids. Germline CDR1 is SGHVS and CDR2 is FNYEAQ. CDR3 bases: TGTGCCAGCAGCCCCGGTCAGAGCTATGGCTACACCTTC. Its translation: CASSPGQSYGYTF.

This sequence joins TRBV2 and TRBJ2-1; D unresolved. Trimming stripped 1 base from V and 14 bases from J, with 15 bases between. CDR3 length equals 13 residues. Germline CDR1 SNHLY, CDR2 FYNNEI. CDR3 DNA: TGTGCCAGCAGTGAAGGCGTACCACGACGGGAGTTCTTC. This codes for CASSEGVPRREFF.

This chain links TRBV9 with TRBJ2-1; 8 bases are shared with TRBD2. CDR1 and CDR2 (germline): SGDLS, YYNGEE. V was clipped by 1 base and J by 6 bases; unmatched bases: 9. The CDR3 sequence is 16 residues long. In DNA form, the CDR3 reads TGTGCCAGCAGCGTAACCGGGACTAGTTGGTCCAATGAGCAGTTCTTC. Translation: CASSVTGTSWSNEQFF.

The CDR3 DNA is TGCGCCAGCAGCCAAGAGGGGAGAACCTACAATGAGCAGTTCTTC. Protein product: CASSQEGRTYNEQFF. The chain joins TRBV4-3 to TRBJ2-1; D is possibly TRBD2 (5 bases). Germline values: CDR1 LGHNA, CDR2 YSLEER. The CDR3 covers 15 residues. Trimming removed 0 bases at V and 2 bases at J, with 8 bases between.

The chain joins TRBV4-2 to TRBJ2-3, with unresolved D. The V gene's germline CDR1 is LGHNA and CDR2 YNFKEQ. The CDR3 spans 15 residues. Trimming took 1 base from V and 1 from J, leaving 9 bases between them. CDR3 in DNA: TGTGCCAGCAGCCAAGGCCCAGCCCGCACAGATACGCAGTATTTT. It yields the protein CASSQGPARTDTQYF.

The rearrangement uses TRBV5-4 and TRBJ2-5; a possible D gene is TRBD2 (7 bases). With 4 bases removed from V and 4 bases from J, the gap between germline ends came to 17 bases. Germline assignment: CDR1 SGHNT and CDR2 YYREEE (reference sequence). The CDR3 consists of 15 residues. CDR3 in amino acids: CASSPSAGDTETQYF. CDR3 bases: TGTGCCAGCAGCCCCTCCGCGGGGGACACAGAGACCCAGTACTTC.

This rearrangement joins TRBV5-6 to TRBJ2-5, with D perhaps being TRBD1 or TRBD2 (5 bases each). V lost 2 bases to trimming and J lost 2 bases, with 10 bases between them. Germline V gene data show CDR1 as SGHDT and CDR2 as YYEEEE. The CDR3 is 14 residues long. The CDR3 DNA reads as TGTGCCAGCAGCTTTGGGGGATCACAAGAGACCCAGTACTTC. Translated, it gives CASSFGGSQETQYF.

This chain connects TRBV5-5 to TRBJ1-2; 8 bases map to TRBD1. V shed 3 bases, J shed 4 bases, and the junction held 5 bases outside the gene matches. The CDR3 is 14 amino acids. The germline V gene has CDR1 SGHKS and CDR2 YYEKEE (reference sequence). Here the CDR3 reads CASSSGGAGYGYTF. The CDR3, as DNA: TGTGCCAGCAGCTCAGGGGGCGCGGGCTATGGCTACACCTTC.

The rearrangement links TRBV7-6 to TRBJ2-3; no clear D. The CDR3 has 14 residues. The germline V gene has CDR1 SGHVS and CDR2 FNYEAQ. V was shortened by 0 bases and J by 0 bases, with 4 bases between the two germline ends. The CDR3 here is CASSLAPSTDTQYF. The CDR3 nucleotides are TGTGCCAGCAGCTTAGCTCCTAGCACAGATACGCAGTATTTT. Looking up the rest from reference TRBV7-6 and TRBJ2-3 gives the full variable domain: GAGVSQSPRYKVTKRGQDVALRCDPISGHVSLYWYRQALGQGPEFLTYFNYEAQQDKSGLPNDRFSAERPEGSISTLTIQRTEQRDSAMYRCASSLAPSTDTQYFGPGTRLTVL.

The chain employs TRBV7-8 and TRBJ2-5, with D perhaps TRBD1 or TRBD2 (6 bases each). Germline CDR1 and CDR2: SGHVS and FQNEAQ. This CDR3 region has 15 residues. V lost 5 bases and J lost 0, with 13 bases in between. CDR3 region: CASSIGGGYQETQYF. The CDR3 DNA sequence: TGTGCCAGCAGCATCGGAGGGGGGTACCAAGAGACCCAGTACTTC.

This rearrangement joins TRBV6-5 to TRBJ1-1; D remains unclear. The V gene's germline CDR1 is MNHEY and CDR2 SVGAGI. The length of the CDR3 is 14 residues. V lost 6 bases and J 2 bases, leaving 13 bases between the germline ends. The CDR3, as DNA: TGTGCCAGCAGACTGGCTCAGGCAAACACTGAAGCTTTCTTT. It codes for CASRLAQANTEAFF.

The CDR3 region is CASSERSNQPQHF. CDR3 DNA: TGTGCCAGCAGTGAACGTAGCAATCAGCCCCAGCATTTT. J is TRBJ1-5 and V is TRBV2; no definite D call. The CDR3 consists of 13 residues. V was clipped by 2 bases and J by 0 bases, with 2 bases between them. Per germline, CDR1 SNHLY and CDR2 FYNNEI.

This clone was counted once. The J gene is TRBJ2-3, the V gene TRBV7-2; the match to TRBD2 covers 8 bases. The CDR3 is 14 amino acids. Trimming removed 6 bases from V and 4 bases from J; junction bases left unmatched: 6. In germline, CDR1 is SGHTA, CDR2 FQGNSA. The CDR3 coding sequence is TGTGCCAGCAGTTACAGCGGGAGCCCAGATACGCAGTATTTT. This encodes CASSYSGSPDTQYF.

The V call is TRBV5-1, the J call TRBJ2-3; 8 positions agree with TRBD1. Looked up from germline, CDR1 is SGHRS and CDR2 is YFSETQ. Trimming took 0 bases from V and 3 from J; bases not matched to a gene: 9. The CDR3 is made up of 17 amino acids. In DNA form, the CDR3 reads TGCGCCAGCAGCTTGGGGCCAGGGGGCGGGTGGACAGATACGCAGTATTTT. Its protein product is CASSLGPGGGWTDTQYF.

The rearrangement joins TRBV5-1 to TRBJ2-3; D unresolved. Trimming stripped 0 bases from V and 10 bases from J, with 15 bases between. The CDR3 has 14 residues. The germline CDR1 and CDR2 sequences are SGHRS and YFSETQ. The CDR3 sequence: CASSLGQAPDAQYF. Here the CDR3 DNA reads TGCGCCAGCAGCTTGGGGCAGGCCCCGGATGCGCAGTATTTT.

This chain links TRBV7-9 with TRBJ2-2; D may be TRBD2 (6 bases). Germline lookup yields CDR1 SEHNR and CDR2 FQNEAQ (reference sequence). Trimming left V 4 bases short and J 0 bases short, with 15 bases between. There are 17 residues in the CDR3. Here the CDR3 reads CASSSTWGVPNTGELFF. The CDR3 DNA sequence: TGTGCCAGCAGCTCGACTTGGGGGGTGCCGAACACCGGGGAGCTGTTTTTT.

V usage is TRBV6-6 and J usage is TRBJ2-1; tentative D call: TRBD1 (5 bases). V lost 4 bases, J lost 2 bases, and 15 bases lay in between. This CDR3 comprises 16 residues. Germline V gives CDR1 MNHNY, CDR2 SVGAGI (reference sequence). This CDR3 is CASSSPGRITYNEQFF. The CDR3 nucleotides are TGTGCCAGCAGTTCCCCAGGGCGGATTACCTACAATGAGCAGTTCTTC.

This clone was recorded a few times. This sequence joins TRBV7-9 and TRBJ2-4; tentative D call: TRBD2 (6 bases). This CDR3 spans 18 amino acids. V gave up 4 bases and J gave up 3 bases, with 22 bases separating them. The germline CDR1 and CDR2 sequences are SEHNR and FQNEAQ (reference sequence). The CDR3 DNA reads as TGTGCCAGCAGCTCCAATAGGCGGAGGGCCTTGGACAAAAACATTCAGTACTTC. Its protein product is CASSSNRRRALDKNIQYF.

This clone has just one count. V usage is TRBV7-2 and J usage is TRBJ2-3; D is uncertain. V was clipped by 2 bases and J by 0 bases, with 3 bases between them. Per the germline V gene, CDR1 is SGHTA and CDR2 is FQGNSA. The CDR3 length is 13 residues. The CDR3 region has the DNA TGTGCCAGCAGCTTACCTAGCACAGATACGCAGTATTTT. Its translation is CASSLPSTDTQYF.

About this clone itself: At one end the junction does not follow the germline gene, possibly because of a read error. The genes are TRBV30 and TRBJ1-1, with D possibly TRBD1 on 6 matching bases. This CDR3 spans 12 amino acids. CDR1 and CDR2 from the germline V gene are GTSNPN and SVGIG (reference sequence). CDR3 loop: CAGRGANTEAFF. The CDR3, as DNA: TGTGCCGGGAGGGGGGCGAACACTGAAGCTTTCTTT.